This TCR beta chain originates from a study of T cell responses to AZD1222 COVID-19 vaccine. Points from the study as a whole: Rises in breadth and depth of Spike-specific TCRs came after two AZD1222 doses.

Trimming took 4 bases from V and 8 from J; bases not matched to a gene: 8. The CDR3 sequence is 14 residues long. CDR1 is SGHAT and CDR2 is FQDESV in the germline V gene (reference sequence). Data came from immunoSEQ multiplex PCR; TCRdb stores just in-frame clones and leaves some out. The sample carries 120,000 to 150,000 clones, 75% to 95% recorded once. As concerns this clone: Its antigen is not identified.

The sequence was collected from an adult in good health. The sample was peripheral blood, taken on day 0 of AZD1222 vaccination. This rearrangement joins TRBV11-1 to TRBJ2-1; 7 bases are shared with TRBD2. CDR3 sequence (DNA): TGTGCCAGCAGCTCAAGGACTAGTCTTGATGAGCAGTTCTTC. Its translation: CASSSRTSLDEQFF.